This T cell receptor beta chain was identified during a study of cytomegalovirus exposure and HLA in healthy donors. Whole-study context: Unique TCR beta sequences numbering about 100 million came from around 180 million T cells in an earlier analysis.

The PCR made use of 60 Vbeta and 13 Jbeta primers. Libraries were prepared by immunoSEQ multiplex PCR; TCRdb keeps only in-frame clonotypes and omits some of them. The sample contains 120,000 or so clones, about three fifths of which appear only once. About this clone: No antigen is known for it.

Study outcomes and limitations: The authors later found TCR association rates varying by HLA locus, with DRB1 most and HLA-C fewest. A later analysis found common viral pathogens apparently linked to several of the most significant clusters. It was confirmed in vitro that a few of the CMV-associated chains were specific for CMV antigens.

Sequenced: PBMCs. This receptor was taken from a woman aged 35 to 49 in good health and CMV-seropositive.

In DNA form, the CDR3 reads TGTGCCACCAGGGGGGGGGAGGCATCCTACAATGAGCAGTTCTTC. This sequence encodes CATRGGEASYNEQFF. The chain has TRBV15 and TRBJ2-1; 7 nucleotides match TRBD2. The CDR3 covers 15 residues. In germline, CDR1 is LNHNV, CDR2 YYDKDF (reference sequence). V dropped 6 bases and J dropped 1; count of bases not matched to a gene: 6. Filled out from reference TRBV15 and TRBJ2-1, the complete variable domain reads DAMVIQNPRYQVTQFGKPVTLSCSQTLNHNVMYWYQQKSSQAPKLLFHYYDKDFNNEADTPDNFQSRRPNTSFCFLDIRSPGLGDTAMYLCATRGGEASYNEQFFGPGTRLTVL.